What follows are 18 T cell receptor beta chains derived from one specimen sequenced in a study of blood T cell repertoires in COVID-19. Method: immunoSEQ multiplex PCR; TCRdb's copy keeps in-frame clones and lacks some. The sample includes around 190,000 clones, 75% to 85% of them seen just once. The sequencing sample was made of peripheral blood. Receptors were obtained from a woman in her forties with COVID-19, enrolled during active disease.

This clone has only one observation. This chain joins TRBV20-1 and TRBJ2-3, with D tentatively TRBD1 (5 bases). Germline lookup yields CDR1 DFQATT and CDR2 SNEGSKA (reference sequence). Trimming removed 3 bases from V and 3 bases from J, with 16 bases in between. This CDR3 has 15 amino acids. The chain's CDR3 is CSASSSGYGTDTQYF. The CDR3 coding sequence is TGCAGTGCTAGTTCTTCAGGGTACGGTACAGATACGCAGTATTTT.

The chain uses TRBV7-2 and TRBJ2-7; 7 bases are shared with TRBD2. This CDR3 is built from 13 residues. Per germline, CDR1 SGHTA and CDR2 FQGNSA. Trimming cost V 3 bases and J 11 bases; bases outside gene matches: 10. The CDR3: CASSFLQTSSKYF. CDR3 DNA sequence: TGTGCCAGCAGCTTCCTACAGACTAGCTCGAAGTACTTC.

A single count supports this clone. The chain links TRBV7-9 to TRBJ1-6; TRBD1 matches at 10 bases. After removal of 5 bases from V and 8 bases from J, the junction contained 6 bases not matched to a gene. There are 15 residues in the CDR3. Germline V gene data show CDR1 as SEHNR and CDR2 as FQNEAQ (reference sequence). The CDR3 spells CASSAPGTGDSPLHF. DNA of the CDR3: TGTGCCAGCAGCGCCCCCGGGACAGGGGATTCACCCCTCCACTTT.

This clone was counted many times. The CDR3 spells CASSLSLGSWDKKSYNEQFF. In DNA, the CDR3 is TGTGCCAGCAGTTTATCGTTAGGATCTTGGGACAAAAAATCCTACAATGAGCAGTTCTTC. The chain links TRBV27 to TRBJ2-1, with D maybe TRBD1 (6 bases). Germline-derived CDR1 and CDR2 are MNHEY and SMNVEV (reference sequence). The CDR3 covers 20 residues. V gave up 0 bases and J gave up 1 base, with 22 bases separating them.

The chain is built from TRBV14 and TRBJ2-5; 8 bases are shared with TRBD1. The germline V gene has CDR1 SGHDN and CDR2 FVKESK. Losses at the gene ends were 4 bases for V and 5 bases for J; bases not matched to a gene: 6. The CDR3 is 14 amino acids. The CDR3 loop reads CASSRLQGEETQYF. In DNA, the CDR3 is TGTGCCAGCAGCCGATTACAGGGGGAGGAGACCCAGTACTTC.

The DNA of the CDR3 is TGTGCCACCAGCAGAGATCAGGTCGTCATGACAGGGATGTATGAGCAGTTCTTC. It encodes CATSRDQVVMTGMYEQFF. The chain links TRBV15 to TRBJ2-1; 7 bases are a match to TRBD1. J lost 8 bases, V lost 0 bases, and 16 bases had no gene match. This CDR3 spans 18 amino acids. The germline V gene encodes CDR1 LNHNV and CDR2 YYDKDF (reference sequence).

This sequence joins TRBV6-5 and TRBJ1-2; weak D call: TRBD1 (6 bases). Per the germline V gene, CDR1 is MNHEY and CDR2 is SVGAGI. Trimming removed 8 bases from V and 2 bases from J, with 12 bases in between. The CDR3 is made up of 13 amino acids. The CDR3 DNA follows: TGTGCCAGCTGGGGGCGACCCAACTATGGCTACACCTTC. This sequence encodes CASWGRPNYGYTF.

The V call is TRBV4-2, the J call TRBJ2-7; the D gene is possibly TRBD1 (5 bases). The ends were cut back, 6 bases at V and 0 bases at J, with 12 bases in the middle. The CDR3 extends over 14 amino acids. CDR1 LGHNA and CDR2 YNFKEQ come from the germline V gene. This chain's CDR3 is CASSQQVRSYEQYF. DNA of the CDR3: TGTGCCAGCAGTCAACAGGTTCGCTCCTACGAGCAGTACTTC.

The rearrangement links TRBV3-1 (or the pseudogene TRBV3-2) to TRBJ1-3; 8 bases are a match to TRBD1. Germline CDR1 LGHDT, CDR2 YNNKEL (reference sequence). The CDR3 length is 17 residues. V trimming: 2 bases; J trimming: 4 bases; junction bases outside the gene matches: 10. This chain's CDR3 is CASSQRSRQGQGNTIYF. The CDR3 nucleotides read TGTGCCAGCAGCCAAAGATCACGACAGGGGCAGGGAAACACCATATATTTT.

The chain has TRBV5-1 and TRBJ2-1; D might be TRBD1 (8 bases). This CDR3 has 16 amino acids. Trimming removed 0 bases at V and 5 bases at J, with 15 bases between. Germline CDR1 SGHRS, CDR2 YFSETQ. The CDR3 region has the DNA TGCGCCAGCAGCTTGGAGTCTACAGGGGGGGACAATGAGCAGTTCTTC. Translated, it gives CASSLESTGGDNEQFF. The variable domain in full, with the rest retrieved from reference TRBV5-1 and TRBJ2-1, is KAGVTQTPRYLIKTRGQQVTLSCSPISGHRSVSWYQQTPGQGLQFLFEYFSETQRNKGNFPGRFSGRQFSNSRSEMNVSTLELGDSALYLCASSLESTGGDNEQFFGPGTRLTVL.

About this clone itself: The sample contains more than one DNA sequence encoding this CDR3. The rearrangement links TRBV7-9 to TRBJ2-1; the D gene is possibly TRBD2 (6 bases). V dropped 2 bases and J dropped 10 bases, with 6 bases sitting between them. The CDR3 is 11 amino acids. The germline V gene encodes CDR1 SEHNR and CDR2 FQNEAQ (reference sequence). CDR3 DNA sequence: TGTGCCAGCAGCTTAACTAGCGAGCAGTTCTTC. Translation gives CASSLTSEQFF.

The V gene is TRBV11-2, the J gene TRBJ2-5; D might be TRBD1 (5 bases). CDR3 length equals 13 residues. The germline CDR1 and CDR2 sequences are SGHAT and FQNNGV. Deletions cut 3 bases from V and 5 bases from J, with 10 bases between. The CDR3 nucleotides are TGTGCCAGCAGCTTCAAGGGGCGGGAGACCCAGTACTTC. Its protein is CASSFKGRETQYF.

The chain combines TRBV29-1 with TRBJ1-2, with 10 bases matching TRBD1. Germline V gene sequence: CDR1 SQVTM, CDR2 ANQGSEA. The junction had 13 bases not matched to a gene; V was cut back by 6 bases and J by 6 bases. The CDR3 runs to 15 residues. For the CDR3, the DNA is TGCAGCGTCAATTCGAGGGACAGGGGAAGAGATGGCTACACCTTC. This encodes CSVNSRDRGRDGYTF.

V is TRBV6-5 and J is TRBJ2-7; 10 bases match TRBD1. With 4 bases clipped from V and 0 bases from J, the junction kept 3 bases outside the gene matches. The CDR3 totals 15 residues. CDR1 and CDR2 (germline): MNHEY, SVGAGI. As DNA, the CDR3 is TGTGCCAGCAGTTTGGGACAGGGGAGCTCCTACGAGCAGTACGTC. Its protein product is CASSLGQGSSYEQYV.

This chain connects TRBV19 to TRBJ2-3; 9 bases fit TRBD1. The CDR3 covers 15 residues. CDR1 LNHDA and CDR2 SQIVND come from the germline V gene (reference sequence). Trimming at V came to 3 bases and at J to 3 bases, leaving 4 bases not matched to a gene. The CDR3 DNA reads TGTGCCAGTAGTATGGACAGGGGTAGTACAGATACGCAGTATTTT. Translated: CASSMDRGSTDTQYF. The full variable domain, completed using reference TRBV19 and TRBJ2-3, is DGGITQSPKYLFRKEGQNVTLSCEQNLNHDAMYWYRQDPGQGLRLIYYSQIVNDFQKGDIAEGYSVSREKKESFPLTVTSAQKNPTAFYLCASSMDRGSTDTQYFGPGTRLTVL.

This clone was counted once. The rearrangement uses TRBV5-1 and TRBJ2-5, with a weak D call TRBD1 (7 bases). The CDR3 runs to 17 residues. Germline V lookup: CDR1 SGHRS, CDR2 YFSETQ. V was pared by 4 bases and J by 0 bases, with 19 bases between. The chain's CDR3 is CASSTLGQAGYQETQYF. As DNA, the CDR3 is TGCGCCAGCAGCACCCTAGGACAGGCGGGGTACCAAGAGACCCAGTACTTC.

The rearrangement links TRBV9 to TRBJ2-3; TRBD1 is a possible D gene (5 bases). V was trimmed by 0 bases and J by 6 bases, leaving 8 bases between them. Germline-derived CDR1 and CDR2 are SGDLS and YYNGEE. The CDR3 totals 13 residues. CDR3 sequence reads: CASSVGRADTQYF. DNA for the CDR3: TGTGCCAGCAGCGTAGGCAGGGCGGATACGCAGTATTTT.

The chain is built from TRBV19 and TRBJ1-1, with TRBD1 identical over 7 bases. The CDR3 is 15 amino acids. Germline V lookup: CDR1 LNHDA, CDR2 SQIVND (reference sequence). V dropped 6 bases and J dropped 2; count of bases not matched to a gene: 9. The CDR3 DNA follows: TGTGCCAGTAGGCTCCAGGGACAGCTTAACACTGAAGCTTTCTTT. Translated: CASRLQGQLNTEAFF.